Listed here are 32 T cell receptor beta chains from one sample, sequenced in a study of blood T cell repertoires in COVID-19 (dated by TCRdb to about 2020). Libraries were built with the immunoSEQ multiplex PCR assay. Imported from immuneACCESS, the table was reduced by TCRdb to in-frame sequences with V and J called. These copies leave out some clones; in studies compared against another copy, an unresolved V gene accounts for under half, and the cause of the remainder is not known. Within this sample are 150,000 or so clones, with approximately 90% of them counted one time only. The ten largest clones take up approximately 3.7% of the sample. Sequences were obtained from PBMCs or T cells enriched from blood (not recorded which). The source of these receptors is a woman aged 40 to 50 who had been exposed to COVID-19.

This clone appeared a few times. V gene TRBV29-1 combines with J gene TRBJ1-2; weak D call: TRBD1 (5 bases). CDR3 size: 11 residues. Germline V gives CDR1 SQVTM, CDR2 ANQGSEA. V gave up 7 bases and J gave up 6 bases, with 12 bases separating them. The CDR3 is CSAQEANGYTF. The CDR3 DNA is TGCAGCGCACAGGAAGCGAATGGCTACACCTTC.

This chain uses TRBV27 with TRBJ1-5; D unclear. Germline CDR1 is MNHEY and CDR2 is SMNVEV (reference sequence). This CDR3 is built from 15 residues. The V and J ends lost 5 bases and 4 bases respectively, with 15 bases between them. The CDR3: CASSPRTGINQPQHF. In DNA, the CDR3 is TGTGCCAGCAGTCCCAGGACGGGAATTAATCAGCCCCAGCATTTT.

V is TRBV2 and J is TRBJ2-7; 9 bases are a match to TRBD2. CDR1 and CDR2 (germline): SNHLY, FYNNEI. The CDR3 consists of 12 residues. Losses at the gene ends were 6 bases for V and 7 bases for J; bases not matched to a gene: 4. This CDR3 reads CASSGLAREQYF. The CDR3, as DNA: TGTGCCAGCAGCGGACTAGCGAGGGAGCAGTACTTC.

The chain couples TRBV7-2 to TRBJ1-5; 12 nucleotides line up with TRBD1. The CDR3 is made up of 18 amino acids. Trimming took 4 bases from V and 1 from J; bases not matched to a gene: 8. Germline lookup yields CDR1 SGHTA and CDR2 FQGNSA. CDR3 residues: CASSWYRDRGPSNQPQHF. The CDR3 DNA sequence: TGTGCCAGCAGCTGGTACCGGGACAGGGGGCCAAGCAATCAGCCCCAGCATTTT.

The chain combines TRBV2 with TRBJ1-2; TRBD1 matches 9 bases. Germline V lookup: CDR1 SNHLY, CDR2 FYNNEI. This CDR3 comprises 16 residues. Unmatched junction bases numbered 14, after V lost 5 bases and J lost 7 bases. CDR3 region: CASSTGGASLTGGYTF. DNA of the CDR3: TGTGCCAGCAGTACAGGGGGCGCATCCCTAACTGGTGGCTACACCTTC.

The chain links TRBV7-2 to TRBJ2-6, with a possible D match to TRBD1 (5 bases). The CDR3 runs 15 residues. Trimming left V 1 base short and J 2 bases short, with 6 bases between. Germline V CDR1 and CDR2: SGHTA, FQGNSA. CDR3 amino acids: CASSLVGAGANVLTF. In nucleotides, the CDR3 is TGTGCCAGCAGCTTAGTAGGGGCTGGGGCCAACGTCCTGACTTTC.

The chain combines TRBV27 with TRBJ2-3; D uncertain. The CDR3 runs 14 residues. V lost 2 bases to trimming and J lost 3 bases, with 9 bases between them. CDR1 MNHEY and CDR2 SMNVEV come from the germline V gene (reference sequence). CDR3 region: CASSLTSVTDTQYF. The CDR3 nucleotides read TGTGCCAGCAGTTTAACAAGCGTGACAGATACGCAGTATTTT.

This clone was counted a single time. The chain links TRBV6-2 or TRBV6-3 to TRBJ1-2; D is uncertain. The CDR3 has 14 residues. V lost 3 bases to trimming and J lost 1 base, with 9 bases between them. Germline CDR1 MNHEY, CDR2 SVGEGT. CDR3 amino acids: CASSYINSNYGYTF. The CDR3 nucleotides read TGTGCCAGCAGTTATATTAACAGTAACTATGGCTACACCTTC.

This sequence joins TRBV5-6 and TRBJ1-1, with TRBD1 as a possible D gene (5 bases). Germline V lookup: CDR1 SGHDT, CDR2 YYEEEE. Between the trimmed V and J ends, which lost 4 bases and 5 bases, there was a span of 15 bases. The CDR3 length is 14 residues. The CDR3 region has the DNA TGTGCCAGCAGCGGCGGATGGGGGGAGACTGAAGCTTTCTTT. Amino acids: CASSGGWGETEAFF.

The chain employs TRBV12-5 and TRBJ2-6, with a tentative D call TRBD1 (5 bases). V was pared by 0 bases and J by 1 base, with 16 bases between. This CDR3 contains 19 residues. The germline V gene encodes CDR1 LGHNT and CDR2 FRNRAP. The CDR3 DNA reads as TGTGCTAGTGGTTTGGTACTTGTCAGGGCTTTATCTGGGGCCAACGTCCTGACTTTC. As protein: CASGLVLVRALSGANVLTF.

The CDR3 reads CASSLVDGSSYEQYF. The CDR3 DNA reads TGTGCCAGCAGTTTAGTAGACGGGAGCTCCTACGAGCAGTACTTC. The chain has TRBV28 and TRBJ2-7; D may be TRBD2 (6 bases). The CDR3 sequence is 15 residues long. Germline CDR1 reads MDHEN; CDR2 reads SYDVKM. The V gene lost 2 bases and the J gene lost 0 bases, with 11 bases spanning the gap.

This clone appeared once. The rearrangement links TRBV27 to TRBJ1-6; 7 bases match TRBD1. Germline V CDR1 and CDR2: MNHEY, SMNVEV (reference sequence). CDR3 size: 19 residues. After removal of 0 bases from V and 10 bases from J, the junction contained 18 bases not matched to a gene. CDR3 in amino acids: CASSLSSPLSDRRSSPLHF. The DNA for the CDR3 is TGTGCCAGCAGTTTATCTAGCCCATTGTCGGACAGGCGGAGCTCACCCCTCCACTTT.

The chain is built from TRBV2 and TRBJ1-4; D is undetermined. This CDR3 has 13 amino acids. Trimming removed 1 base at V and 11 bases at J, with 11 bases between. Germline-derived CDR1 and CDR2 are SNHLY and FYNNEI. The CDR3, as DNA: TGTGCCAGCAGTGAAGTTGGGGAGGGTAAACTGTTTTTT. It codes for CASSEVGEGKLFF. Variable domain in full (rest from reference TRBV2 and TRBJ1-4): EPEVTQTPSHQVTQMGQEVILRCVPISNHLYFYWYRQILGQKVEFLVSFYNNEISEKSEIFDDQFSVERPDGSNFTLKIRSTKLEDSAMYFCASSEVGEGKLFFGSGTQLSVL.

The chain recombines TRBV12-5 with TRBJ1-5, with 9 bases lining up with TRBD1. Losses at the gene ends were 1 base for V and 5 bases for J; bases not matched to a gene: 6. Germline V gene sequence: CDR1 LGHNT, CDR2 FRNRAP. CDR3 length: 16 residues. The CDR3, as DNA: TGTGCTAGTGGTTTGGAATACGACAGGGGGGATCAGCCCCAGCATTTT. Residues: CASGLEYDRGDQPQHF.

This chain connects TRBV7-2 to TRBJ1-3; D unclear. Germline assignment: CDR1 SGHTA and CDR2 FQGNSA. The CDR3 loop spans 13 amino acids. The ends were cut back, 2 bases at V and 4 bases at J, with 6 bases in the middle. The DNA for the CDR3 is TGTGCCAGCAGCTTACTTGGCGGAAACACCATATATTTT. Translation gives CASSLLGGNTIYF. The full variable domain, rest sourced from reference TRBV7-2 and TRBJ1-3, is GAGVSQSPSNKVTEKGKDVELRCDPISGHTALYWYRQSLGQGLEFLIYFQGNSAPDKSGLPSDRFSAERTGGSVSTLTIQRTQQEDSAVYLCASSLLGGNTIYFGEGSWLTVV.

The chain employs TRBV7-9 and TRBJ1-2; D uncertain. The CDR3 is made up of 15 amino acids. Germline CDR1 is SEHNR and CDR2 is FQNEAQ (reference sequence). The V end lost 4 bases, the J end lost 1 base, and 13 bases lay between the germline ends. This CDR3 is CASSSLFRGNYGYTF. The CDR3 DNA reads as TGTGCCAGCAGCTCCCTTTTTCGGGGTAACTATGGCTACACCTTC.

This chain connects TRBV2 to TRBJ1-6; TRBD1 matches 9 bases. Unmatched junction bases numbered 6, after V lost 5 bases and J lost 7 bases. The CDR3 extends over 15 amino acids. The germline gives CDR1 SNHLY, CDR2 FYNNEI. The CDR3 here is CASSTGGLKNSPLHF. CDR3 in DNA: TGTGCCAGCAGTACAGGGGGCTTAAAAAATTCACCCCTCCACTTT. Full variable domain (outside the CDR3, taken from reference TRBV2 and TRBJ1-6): EPEVTQTPSHQVTQMGQEVILRCVPISNHLYFYWYRQILGQKVEFLVSFYNNEISEKSEIFDDQFSVERPDGSNFTLKIRSTKLEDSAMYFCASSTGGLKNSPLHFGNGTRLTVT.

The chain combines TRBV15 with TRBJ2-1; D gene ambiguous. The CDR3 sequence is 12 residues long. Trimming took 2 bases from V and 8 from J, leaving 7 bases between them. In germline, CDR1 is LNHNV, CDR2 YYDKDF (reference sequence). The CDR3 loop is CATSRYRDEQFF. The CDR3 region has the DNA TGTGCCACCAGCAGATACCGGGATGAGCAGTTCTTC.

The chain is built from TRBV3-1 (or the pseudogene TRBV3-2) and TRBJ2-1, with 10 bases fitting TRBD2. V dropped 3 bases and J dropped 4; count of bases not matched to a gene: 3. This CDR3 spans 15 amino acids. Germline values: CDR1 LGHDT, CDR2 YNNKEL (reference sequence). The CDR3 region has the DNA TGTGCCAGCAGCCACCAGCGGGGGGGATACAATGAGCAGTTCTTC. This translates into CASSHQRGGYNEQFF.

The V gene is TRBV19, the J gene TRBJ1-1; 10 nucleotides agree with TRBD1. The CDR3 contains 17 residues. CDR1 and CDR2 from the germline V gene are LNHDA and SQIVND (reference sequence). The junction had 14 bases not matched to a gene; V was cut back by 5 bases and J by 5 bases. CDR3 residues: CASSAPGQGLKGTEAFF. The CDR3, as DNA: TGTGCCAGTAGTGCCCCGGGACAGGGGTTAAAGGGGACTGAAGCTTTCTTT. The complete variable domain, with remaining parts taken from reference TRBV19 and TRBJ1-1, reads DGGITQSPKYLFRKEGQNVTLSCEQNLNHDAMYWYRQDPGQGLRLIYYSQIVNDFQKGDIAEGYSVSREKKESFPLTVTSAQKNPTAFYLCASSAPGQGLKGTEAFFGQGTRLTVV.

The rearrangement uses TRBV7-8 and TRBJ2-7, with 8 positions matching TRBD2. V lost 2 bases, J lost 7 bases, and 16 bases stayed unmatched. Per the germline V gene, CDR1 is SGHVS and CDR2 is FQNEAQ. The CDR3 loop spans 17 amino acids. The DNA for the CDR3 is TGTGCCAGCAGCTTATATTTAGCGGGGATTACATCGTTGGAGCAGTACTTC. Translation: CASSLYLAGITSLEQYF. The entire variable domain, with the rest obtained from reference TRBV7-8 and TRBJ2-7, is as follows: GAGVSQSPRYKVAKRGQDVALRCDPISGHVSLFWYQQALGQGPEFLTYFQNEAQLDKSGLPSDRFFAERPEGSVSTLKIQRTQQEDSAVYLCASSLYLAGITSLEQYFGPGTRLTVT.

This clone was counted a single time. V usage is TRBV11-3 and J usage is TRBJ2-1; 10 positions match TRBD1. With 5 bases clipped from V and 5 bases from J, the junction kept 6 bases outside the gene matches. CDR3 length equals 15 residues. The germline V gene encodes CDR1 SGHNT and CDR2 YENEEA. The CDR3 nucleotides read TGTGCCAGCAGCCCAGGCGGGACAGGGGACAATGAGCAGTTCTTC. It encodes CASSPGGTGDNEQFF.

CDR3 in amino acids: CASSDGLAGGHETQYF. The CDR3 DNA is TGTGCCAGCAGTGATGGTCTAGCGGGGGGGCACGAGACCCAGTACTTC. The J gene is TRBJ2-5, the V gene TRBV2, with 12 positions matching TRBD2. Germline V gives CDR1 SNHLY, CDR2 FYNNEI. This CDR3 is 16 amino acids long. V shed 3 bases and J 5 bases; nucleotides not matched to a gene: 7.

This rearrangement joins TRBV6-1 to TRBJ2-7, with D unresolved. The CDR3 runs to 11 residues. Per the germline V gene, CDR1 is MNHNS and CDR2 is SASEGT. V lost 5 bases and J 3 bases, leaving 5 bases between the germline ends. DNA of the CDR3: TGTGCCAGCAGTACTCACTACGAGCAGTACTTC. Translation gives CASSTHYEQYF.

In regard to this clone: Other nucleotide sequences from this sample produce the same CDR3. This chain connects TRBV7-2 to TRBJ2-1; D is perhaps TRBD2 (6 bases). V was shortened by 0 bases and J by 5 bases, with 8 bases between the two germline ends. Germline lookup yields CDR1 SGHTA and CDR2 FQGNSA. The CDR3 loop spans 14 amino acids. CDR3 DNA: TGTGCCAGCAGCTTAGCACGGGAGAACAATGAGCAGTTCTTC. This gives the protein CASSLARENNEQFF.

In its sample, this clone was seen once. The chain combines TRBV9 with TRBJ1-2, with 7 bases aligning to TRBD1. From germline, CDR1 is SGDLS and CDR2 YYNGEE. The CDR3 runs to 17 residues. Trimming at V came to 4 bases and at J to 1 base, leaving 13 bases not matched to a gene. CDR3 protein: CASSPSYPGTDNYGYTF. The CDR3 DNA sequence: TGTGCCAGCAGCCCCAGTTATCCCGGGACAGATAACTATGGCTACACCTTC.

The chain links TRBV3-1 (or the pseudogene TRBV3-2) to TRBJ2-2, with D possibly being TRBD1 (6 bases). The germline gives CDR1 LGHDT, CDR2 YNNKEL (reference sequence). V was shortened by 1 base and J by 5 bases, with 8 bases between the two germline ends. This CDR3 region has 14 residues. CDR3 DNA: TGTGCCAGCAGCCAAGGGACAGCTACCGGGGAGCTGTTTTTT. Translation gives CASSQGTATGELFF.

The J gene is TRBJ2-2, the V gene TRBV3-1 (or the pseudogene TRBV3-2); 7 bases agree with TRBD1. The length of the CDR3 is 14 residues. The V gene's germline CDR1 is LGHDT and CDR2 YNNKEL (reference sequence). J lost 2 bases, V lost 4 bases, and 1 base had no gene match. In DNA, the CDR3 is TGTGCCAGCAGCCGGGACAGAAACACCGGGGAGCTGTTTTTT. It yields the protein CASSRDRNTGELFF.

This sequence joins TRBV19 and TRBJ1-1; D perhaps matches TRBD1 (6 bases). Germline CDR1 is LNHDA and CDR2 is SQIVND (reference sequence). The CDR3 extends over 15 amino acids. Trimming cost V 8 bases and J 0 bases, with 16 bases left between them. The CDR3 bases are TGTGCCAGTTCACAAGACAGGTCGGTGAACACTGAAGCTTTCTTT. Translated: CASSQDRSVNTEAFF. The whole variable domain, remainder taken from reference TRBV19 and TRBJ1-1, is DGGITQSPKYLFRKEGQNVTLSCEQNLNHDAMYWYRQDPGQGLRLIYYSQIVNDFQKGDIAEGYSVSREKKESFPLTVTSAQKNPTAFYLCASSQDRSVNTEAFFGQGTRLTVV.

This clone was observed a single time. The J gene is TRBJ2-7, the V gene TRBV6-5; D is ambiguous. CDR3 length: 13 residues. V was pared by 0 bases and J by 4 bases, with 7 bases between. Germline V gives CDR1 MNHEY, CDR2 SVGAGI. CDR3 sequence (DNA): TGTGCCAGCAGTTACTCGAGCAAATACGAGCAGTACTTC. Residues: CASSYSSKYEQYF.

This chain joins TRBV7-2 and TRBJ2-7, with 7 bases identical to TRBD1. J was trimmed by 2 bases and V by 4 bases; bases with no gene match: 2. CDR1 and CDR2 (germline): SGHTA, FQGNSA. The CDR3 is 13 amino acids. CDR3 bases: TGTGCCAGCAGCTCACAGGGGCCCTACGAGCAGTACTTC. Its translation: CASSSQGPYEQYF.

This clone occurred once. The genes are TRBV2 and TRBJ1-1; maybe TRBD1 (5 bases). Trimming shortened V by 9 bases and J by 3 bases, and 11 bases separated the two germline ends. The CDR3 sequence is 12 residues long. Germline V gives CDR1 SNHLY, CDR2 FYNNEI. CDR3 in DNA: TGTGCCAGTTCGGACATGGACACTGAAGCTTTCTTT. Its protein is CASSDMDTEAFF.